These T cell receptor beta chains were read from a single sample in a study of vaccination and CD4 T cells after COVID-19. Antigens for these TCRs are unknown. One entry per CDR3 protein results from TCRdb running MiXCR on the PCR reads. The sample includes some 10,000 distinct CDR3 sequences, under 35% of them seen just once. Sample: CD4+ T cells from blood, cultured in vitro. Receptors were obtained from a human donor in good health. CDR3s include the opening cysteine and the closing phenylalanine or tryptophan. A D gene is named only where the DNA matches it firmly. Not all rows give a size; the values are once, few, many and, for expanded clones, a class.

clone_size,j_call,d_call,v_call,cdr3_nt,cdr3_aa
.,TRBJ2-1,.,TRBV7-2,TGTGCCAGCAGCCCGAGAGGGGGAGGGCCATATCCTGAGCAGTTCTTC,CASSPRGGGPYPEQFF
.,TRBJ1-5,.,TRBV20-1,TGCAGTGCTAGGATCCCGGGGGCGGTCAATCAGTCCCAGCATTTT,CSARIPGAVNQSQHF
.,TRBJ1-2,TRBD1,TRBV6-1,TGTGCCAGCAGTCCCCGGACAGGGCCAAAGGCCTATGGCTACACCTTC,CASSPRTGPKAYGYTF
.,TRBJ2-3,TRBD2,TRBV12-3/TRBV12-4,TGTGCCAGCAGTTTAGGGGGCAGCGGGAGGGTCCCAGATACGCAGTATTTT,CASSLGGSGRVPDTQYF
.,TRBJ2-1,.,TRBV7-9,TGTGCCAGCAGCCCTCCGGGCCTGGGGGGCAATGAGCAGTTCTTC,CASSPPGLGGNEQFF
few,TRBJ2-2,TRBD2,TRBV28,TGTGCCAGCAGTACTAGCGGGTTATACACCGGGGAGCTGTTTTTT,CASSTSGLYTGELFF
.,TRBJ1-5,.,TRBV6-1,TGTGCCAGCGCAAGTGAATCAGGGGCCCAGCCCCAGCATTTT,CASASESGAQPQHF
few,TRBJ2-3,TRBD2,TRBV20-1,TGCAGTGCTAGAGAGGTAATAGCGGGAAGAGGAGATACGCAGTATTTT,CSAREVIAGRGDTQYF
.,TRBJ2-1,.,TRBV20-1,TGCAGTGCAGACTACAATGAGCAGTTCTTC,CSADYNEQFF
few,TRBJ2-3,TRBD2,TRBV6-2/TRBV6-3,TGTGCCAGCAAATCCTCTAGCGGGTGGAGCACAGATACGCAGTATTTT,CASKSSSGWSTDTQYF
few,TRBJ1-5,TRBD1,TRBV6-2/TRBV6-3,TGTGCCAGCAGGCCGGGGGCCGGGACAGGGGTCCTAAATCAGCCCCAGCATTTT,CASRPGAGTGVLNQPQHF
.,TRBJ1-1,TRBD1,TRBV28,TGTGCCTACAAGACAGGGGGGAATACTGAAGCTTTCTTT,CAYKTGGNTEAFF
once,TRBJ2-1,.,TRBV7-8,TGTGCCAGCAGCTCCGTGGTGGCTCGGACGGATGAGCAGTTCTTC,CASSSVVARTDEQFF
.,TRBJ1-2,.,TRBV6-1,TGTGCCAGCAGTGAAACAGGTCTCTATGGCTACACCTTC,CASSETGLYGYTF
.,TRBJ2-6,.,TRBV7-9,TGTGCCAGCAGCCCCTCCATGGACTTCTCTGGGGCCAACGTCCTGACTTTC,CASSPSMDFSGANVLTF
.,TRBJ2-1,.,TRBV27,TGTGCCAGCAGTTTTAGCAGGGGCGGAAATGAGCAGTTCTTC,CASSFSRGGNEQFF
.,TRBJ2-7,.,TRBV27,TGTGCCAGCAGTTTATTGCCGCGTGTCAGGGGATCCTACGAGCAGTACTTC,CASSLLPRVRGSYEQYF
large,TRBJ2-3,.,TRBV28,TGTGCCACCCCCGGGAACGAGGGCACAGATACGCAGTATTTT,CATPGNEGTDTQYF
.,TRBJ2-3,.,TRBV5-1,TGCGCCAGCAGCTTGGGAGTCGCGCCCAGCACAGATACGCAGTATTTT,CASSLGVAPSTDTQYF
few,TRBJ1-1,TRBD1,TRBV6-1,TGTGCCAGCACTAAGGGGACAGGGAGATCGGACACTGAAGCTTTCTTT,CASTKGTGRSDTEAFF
.,TRBJ2-3,TRBD2,TRBV11-3,TGTGCCAGCAGCTTAGGTGTGACTAGCGGGAGTGGCGCAGATACGCAGTATTTT,CASSLGVTSGSGADTQYF
few,TRBJ1-5,.,TRBV2,TGTGCCAGCAGTCTGGACACAGCAAATCAGCCCCAGCATTTT,CASSLDTANQPQHF
.,TRBJ2-7,.,TRBV6-2/TRBV6-3,TGTGCCAGCAGCCCCAGTGGTGGGTACGAGCAGTACTTC,CASSPSGGYEQYF
few,TRBJ1-1,.,TRBV10-3,TGTGCCATCAGTGAGTCGAAAGGGGTTATGAACACTGAAGCTTTCTTT,CAISESKGVMNTEAFF
.,TRBJ1-1,.,TRBV7-9,TGTGCCAGCAGCTTAGGTCAGGGGCCCGCTGAAGCTTTCTTT,CASSLGQGPAEAFF
.,TRBJ1-5,.,TRBV6-2/TRBV6-3,TGTGCCAGCAGCCCGCACGCGCGGGGGAGCAATCAGCCCCAGCATTTT,CASSPHARGSNQPQHF
few,TRBJ2-7,.,TRBV20-1,TGCAGTGCTAGGAGGAGGAGCCTCCTCTCCTACGAGCAGTACTTC,CSARRRSLLSYEQYF
.,TRBJ2-5,.,TRBV5-1,TGCGCCAGCAGCTTCACTAGCTCGGAGACCCAGTACTTC,CASSFTSSETQYF
few,TRBJ2-1,.,TRBV20-1,TGCAGTACCCCCAGGGACAGGGTCCAGACTAGCGGTTTCGATGAGCAGTTCTTC,CSTPRDRVQTSGFDEQFF
few,TRBJ1-2,TRBD1,TRBV24-1,TGTGCCACCAGTGATCGAGGACAGGGGGCCCACTATGGCTACACCTTC,CATSDRGQGAHYGYTF
.,TRBJ1-6,.,TRBV20-1,TGCAGTGCTAGAACAGGCTCCTATAATTCACCCCTCCACTTT,CSARTGSYNSPLHF
few,TRBJ2-3,TRBD2,TRBV20-1,TGCAGTGCTAGAGATCACCCGGGACTAGCGGGAATCAGGACGCAGTATTTT,CSARDHPGLAGIRTQYF
.,TRBJ1-5,TRBD1,TRBV20-1,TGCAGTGCTAGAGATGTGACTCTAGGACAGGGGTCCTACTATAGCAATCAGCCCCAGCATTTT,CSARDVTLGQGSYYSNQPQHF
few,TRBJ2-3,.,TRBV7-2,TGTGCCAGCGGCCAGGGGGGCGACACAGATACGCAGTATTTT,CASGQGGDTDTQYF
medium-sized,TRBJ2-1,.,TRBV10-3,TGTGCCATCTGGGGAGCGCGAGATGAGCAGTTCTTC,CAIWGARDEQFF
.,TRBJ1-2,TRBD1,TRBV19,TGTGCCAGTATCCGGACAGGGAACTATGGCTACACCTTC,CASIRTGNYGYTF
.,TRBJ2-5,.,TRBV6-1,TGTGCCAGCAGCTCCTGGGGCGGGCAAGAGACCCAGTACTTC,CASSSWGGQETQYF
.,TRBJ2-1,.,TRBV6-4,TGTGCCAGCAGTCCAACCCGGGACTACAATGAGCAGTTCTTC,CASSPTRDYNEQFF
.,TRBJ2-3,.,TRBV27,TGTGCCAGCAGTTCCTTGGGGGAGTGGGGCACAGATACGCAGTATTTT,CASSSLGEWGTDTQYF
.,TRBJ1-5,.,TRBV28,TGTGCCAGCAGTTTAGGGGTGGCATTGCATCAGCCCCAGCATTTT,CASSLGVALHQPQHF
.,TRBJ1-5,.,TRBV7-6,TGTGCCAGCAGCCTGACAGGTAGCGATCAGCCCCAGCATTTT,CASSLTGSDQPQHF
medium-sized,TRBJ2-7,TRBD1,TRBV9,TGTGCCAGCAGCGTAGGGACAGGGGGCTCCTACGAGCAGTACTTC,CASSVGTGGSYEQYF
few,TRBJ2-1,.,TRBV10-3,TGTGCCATCAGTGAGGAGACGCCTAATGAGCAGTTCTTC,CAISEETPNEQFF
.,TRBJ2-5,.,TRBV20-1,TGCAGTGCTAGCAGTAAGAGGGAGCCTCGGGAGACCCAGTACTTC,CSASSKREPRETQYF
.,TRBJ1-2,.,TRBV14,TGTGCCAGCAGCCAAGATAGTACGGGTCATGGCTACACCTTC,CASSQDSTGHGYTF
few,TRBJ1-5,.,TRBV5-6,TGTGCCAGCAGCTTATCGGTGGATCAGCCCCAGCATTTT,CASSLSVDQPQHF
.,TRBJ1-1,.,TRBV28,TGTGCCAGCAGTTTAGGGCAGGCGGGGGCGAACACTGAAGCTTTCTTT,CASSLGQAGANTEAFF
.,TRBJ2-5,.,TRBV5-1,TGCGCCAGCAGCTCCATAGGGGGAGAGACCCAGTACTTC,CASSSIGGETQYF
.,TRBJ1-1,.,TRBV11-2,TGTGCCAGCAGCTGGACATCCGACACTGAAGCTTTCTTT,CASSWTSDTEAFF
.,TRBJ2-1,TRBD1,TRBV27,TGTGCCAGCAGACCTGCGGGACAGGGGGCGCTGGGGAATGAGCAGTTCTTC,CASRPAGQGALGNEQFF
.,TRBJ2-7,TRBD2,TRBV6-4,TGTGCCAGCAGTGTGCCCAAGCGGGGTTACTCCTACGAGCAGTATTTC,CASSVPKRGYSYEQYF
.,TRBJ2-5,.,TRBV4-3,TGCGCCAGCAGCCAAGGGTCGGAGACCCAGTACTTC,CASSQGSETQYF
.,TRBJ1-1,TRBD1,TRBV20-1,TGCAGTGCTAGAGACTTCGACAGGGGAGGTACTGAAGCTTTCTTT,CSARDFDRGGTEAFF
.,TRBJ1-4,TRBD1,TRBV7-2,TGTGCCAGCAGCTCCGGGACAGGGGATGAAAAACTGTTTTTT,CASSSGTGDEKLFF